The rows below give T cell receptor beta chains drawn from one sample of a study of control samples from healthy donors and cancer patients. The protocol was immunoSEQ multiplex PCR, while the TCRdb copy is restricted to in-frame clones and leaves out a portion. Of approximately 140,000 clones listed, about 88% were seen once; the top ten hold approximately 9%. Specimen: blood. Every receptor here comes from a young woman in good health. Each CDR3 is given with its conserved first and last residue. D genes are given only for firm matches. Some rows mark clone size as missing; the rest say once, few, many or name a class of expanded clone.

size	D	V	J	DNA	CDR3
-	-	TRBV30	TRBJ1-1	TGTGCCTGGAGTGTAAGGGAAGGGTTGGGAGCTTTCTTT	CAWSVREGLGAFF
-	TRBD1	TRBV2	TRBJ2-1	TGTGCCAGCAGCGCGACAGGGGGCGGCTCCTACAATGAGCAGTTCTTC	CASSATGGGSYNEQFF
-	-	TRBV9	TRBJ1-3	TGTGCCAGCAGCGTAGAACCTGGAAACACCATATATTTT	CASSVEPGNTIYF
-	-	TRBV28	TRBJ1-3	TGTGCCAGCAGAACGGACAGTCCGCGAAACACCATATATTTT	CASRTDSPRNTIYF
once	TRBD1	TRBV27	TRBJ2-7	TGTGCCAGCAGTACCCGCGACAGGGCCAACGAGCAGTACTTC	CASSTRDRANEQYF
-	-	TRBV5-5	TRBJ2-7	TGTGCCAGCAGCTTCAATGCGGGAAGGGGCGAGCAGTACTTC	CASSFNAGRGEQYF
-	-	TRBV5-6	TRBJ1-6	TGTGCCAGCAGCTTGGGGGGGTACTGGGTCTCACCCCTCCACTTT	CASSLGGYWVSPLHF
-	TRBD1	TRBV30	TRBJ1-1	TGTGCCTGGAGCACCGTCCGGGACAGACACAACACTGAAGCTTTCTTT	CAWSTVRDRHNTEAFF
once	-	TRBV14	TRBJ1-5	TGTGCCAGCAGCCAGGGAGGGGCGCGGCCCCAGCATTTT	CASSQGGARPQHF
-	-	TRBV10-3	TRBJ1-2	TGTGCCATCAGTGAGTGGGGTGGACAGAACTATGGCTACACCTTC	CAISEWGGQNYGYTF
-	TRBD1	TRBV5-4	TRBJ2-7	TGTGCCAGCACCCGGGGGACCGGGACAGGCCTGGTAGAGCAGTACTTC	CASTRGTGTGLVEQYF
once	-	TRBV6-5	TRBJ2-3	TGTGCCAGCAGAGATACAGATACGCAGTATTTT	CASRDTDTQYF
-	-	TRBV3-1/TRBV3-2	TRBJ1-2	TGTGCCAGCAGCCAAGGCTATGGCTACACCTTC	CASSQGYGYTF
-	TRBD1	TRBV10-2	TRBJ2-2	TGCGCCAGCAGTGAGTCGGGGACAGGGATCGCCGGGGAGCTGTTTTTT	CASSESGTGIAGELFF
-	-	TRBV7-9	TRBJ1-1	TGTGCCAGCAGCTGGACAGAGAACACTGAAGCTTTCTTT	CASSWTENTEAFF
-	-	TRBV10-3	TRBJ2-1	TGTGCCATCAGTGAGGGGAGATCGGGGTACAATGAGCAGTTCTTC	CAISEGRSGYNEQFF
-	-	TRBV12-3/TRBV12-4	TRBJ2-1	TGTGCCAGCCTCTCCCCGGGACGTACTGAGCAGTTCTTC	CASLSPGRTEQFF
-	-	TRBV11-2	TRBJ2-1	TGTGCCAGCACGTCTGGCGCGGCTTACAATGAGCAGTTCTTC	CASTSGAAYNEQFF
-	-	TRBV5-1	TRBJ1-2	TGCGCCAGCAGCTCACAGGAGAACTATGGCTACACCTTC	CASSSQENYGYTF
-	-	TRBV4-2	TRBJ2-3	TGTGCCAGCAGCCAGGGATTGGACGGGCTTAGCACAGATACGCAGTATTTT	CASSQGLDGLSTDTQYF
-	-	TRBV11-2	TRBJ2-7	TGTGCCAGCAGCTTTGGAAGGGAATCCTACGAGCAGTACTTC	CASSFGRESYEQYF
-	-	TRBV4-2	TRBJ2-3	TGTGCCAGCAGCCTCCGAGCGGATGGCGGGAAGAGCACAGATACGCAGTATTTT	CASSLRADGGKSTDTQYF
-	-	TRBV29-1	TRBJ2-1	TGCAGCGTCGAACGGGGGGCGGGCGAGCAGTTCTTC	CSVERGAGEQFF
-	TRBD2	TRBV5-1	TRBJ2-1	TGCGCCAGCAGCTTCGCTAGCGGGAGGAATGAGCAGTTCTTC	CASSFASGRNEQFF
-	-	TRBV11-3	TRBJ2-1	TGTGCCAGCAGCCAAGAGGGCGAGCAGTTCTTC	CASSQEGEQFF
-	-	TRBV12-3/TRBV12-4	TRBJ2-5	TGTGCCAGCAGTTTACATGGGTGGGAGACCCAGTACTTC	CASSLHGWETQYF
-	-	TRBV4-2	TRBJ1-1	TGTGCCAGCAGCCAAGACCCCTCTAGGGGGGGCACTGAAGCTTTCTTT	CASSQDPSRGGTEAFF
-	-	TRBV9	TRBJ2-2	TGTGCCAGCAGCGTAGTGGGGGACACCGGGGAGCTGTTTTTT	CASSVVGDTGELFF
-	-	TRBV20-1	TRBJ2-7	TGCAGTGCTAGTGAGACAGGAGGCTCCTACGAGCAGTACTTC	CSASETGGSYEQYF